The 31 T cell receptor beta chains presented below share a single source sample, sequenced in a study of T cells in Graves' hyperthyroidism and ophthalmopathy. Using RNA transcripts as the source, TCR beta CDR3 regions were amplified. TCR CDR3 underwent first-round RT-PCR with the HTBI primer set. TCRdb passed the multiplex PCR reads through MiXCR, listing each CDR3 protein once. The data show about 360,000 distinct CDR3 sequences, less than 15% seen once. Sequenced sample: blood. The receptor set was obtained from a woman younger than 30 with Graves' hyperthyroidism.

This clonotype was counted between two and nine times. The chain employs TRBV6-2 or TRBV6-3 and TRBJ1-3, with no clear D. The CDR3 loop spans 14 amino acids. The germline V gene encodes CDR1 MNHEY and CDR2 SVGEGT. V shed 10 bases and J shed 0 bases, with 13 bases lying between them. CDR3 in amino acids: CATSNIPSGNTIYF. In DNA, the CDR3 is TGTGCCACCTCAAATATTCCCTCTGGAAACACCATATATTTT.

This clonotype was seen at least ten times. J is TRBJ2-1 and V is TRBV30; 9 bases agree with TRBD2. Per the germline V gene, CDR1 is GTSNPN and CDR2 is SVGIG (reference sequence). Unmatched junction bases numbered 9, after V lost 4 bases and J lost 2 bases. CDR3 length equals 16 residues. CDR3 protein: CAWTGGSGRTYNEQFF. CDR3 coding DNA: TGTGCCTGGACCGGGGGTAGCGGGAGAACCTACAATGAGCAGTTCTTC.

This clonotype has ten or more counts. The chain uses TRBV7-8 and TRBJ2-2, with D uncertain. The CDR3 contains 14 residues. The germline V gene has CDR1 SGHVS and CDR2 FQNEAQ. V lost 1 base and J 8 bases, leaving 11 bases between the germline ends. The DNA for the CDR3 is TGTGCCAGCAGCTTAGGGGTTAATGGGGGGGAGCTGTTTTTT. It translates to CASSLGVNGGELFF.

There are many counts of this clonotype. The V gene is TRBV20-1, the J gene TRBJ2-1; 7 nucleotides line up with TRBD2. V was clipped by 6 bases and J by 2 bases; unmatched bases: 10. CDR3 length: 15 residues. Germline assignment: CDR1 DFQATT and CDR2 SNEGSKA (reference sequence). The CDR3 sequence: CSAPEGSGPYNEQFF. CDR3 DNA: TGCAGTGCCCCCGAGGGTAGCGGGCCCTACAATGAGCAGTTCTTC.

V usage is TRBV5-1 and J usage is TRBJ2-7; 12 bases match TRBD2. This CDR3 region has 14 residues. The germline V gene encodes CDR1 SGHRS and CDR2 YFSETQ. The ends lost 5 bases at V and 4 bases at J; junction bases unmatched: 4. CDR3 region: CASRRTSGAYEQYF. DNA for the CDR3: TGCGCCAGCAGACGGACTAGCGGGGCGTACGAGCAGTACTTC.

Ten or more counts support this clonotype. This chain joins TRBV7-3 and TRBJ2-1, with D perhaps matching TRBD2 (5 bases). Germline V gives CDR1 SGHTA, CDR2 FQGTGA. This CDR3 spans 14 amino acids. Trimming took off 4 bases at V and 9 bases at J, with 16 bases between the two ends. CDR3 nucleotide sequence: TGTGCCAGCAGCTCGGGATCTTCCCCGGTTGAGCAGTTCTTC. This sequence encodes CASSSGSSPVEQFF. The full variable domain, its missing parts supplied by reference TRBV7-3 and TRBJ2-1, is GAGVSQTPSNKVTEKGKYVELRCDPISGHTALYWYRQSLGQGPEFLIYFQGTGAADDSGLPNDRFFAVRPEGSVSTLKIQRTERGDSAVYLCASSSGSSPVEQFFGPGTRLTVL.

This clonotype was detected ten times or more. The V and J genes are TRBV20-1 and TRBJ2-1; 12 nucleotides align to TRBD2. The CDR3 is made up of 15 amino acids. Germline V gives CDR1 DFQATT, CDR2 SNEGSKA (reference sequence). The V gene end was trimmed by 1 base and the J gene end by 11 bases; junction bases not matched to a gene: 9. The chain's CDR3 is CSARVFGLAGKQQFF. For the CDR3, the DNA is TGCAGTGCTAGAGTGTTTGGACTAGCGGGAAAGCAGCAGTTCTTC.

This sequence joins TRBV27 and TRBJ1-1; D is unclear. CDR1 and CDR2 (germline): MNHEY, SMNVEV (reference sequence). This CDR3 comprises 14 residues. V was trimmed by 5 bases and J by 1 base, leaving 11 bases between them. CDR3 in DNA: TGTGCCAGCAGTCCCACCGACGGGAACACTGAAGCTTTCTTT. Its protein product is CASSPTDGNTEAFF.

This clonotype occurred a few times. The chain joins TRBV4-2 to TRBJ2-3; 11 bases agree with TRBD2. The CDR3 contains 17 residues. Germline-derived CDR1 and CDR2 are LGHNA and YNFKEQ. V shed 4 bases and J 3 bases; nucleotides not matched to a gene: 9. The CDR3 DNA reads as TGTGCCAGCAGCCGGGTCGACTTAGCGGGAGGGACAGATACGCAGTATTTT. Translation: CASSRVDLAGGTDTQYF.

This clonotype was picked up many times. The rearrangement uses TRBV14 and TRBJ1-5; D gene uncertain. Trimming shortened V by 0 bases and J by 2 bases, and 2 bases separated the two germline ends. The CDR3 has 13 residues. CDR1 SGHDN and CDR2 FVKESK come from the germline V gene. Here the CDR3 reads CASSQDGNQPQHF. As DNA, the CDR3 is TGTGCCAGCAGCCAAGACGGCAATCAGCCCCAGCATTTT.

This clonotype has more than one count but fewer than ten. The gene calls are TRBV5-1 and TRBJ2-5, with D tentatively TRBD1 or TRBD2 (6 bases each). This CDR3 region has 15 residues. The germline V and J ends were trimmed by 2 bases and 7 bases, with 18 bases remaining between them. Germline V gene data show CDR1 as SGHRS and CDR2 as YFSETQ. The CDR3 loop is CASSFGQTGEGTQYF. CDR3 nucleotide sequence: TGCGCCAGCAGCTTCGGACAGACGGGGGAAGGGACCCAGTACTTC.

In this sample, this clonotype turned up many times. The V call is TRBV2, the J call TRBJ2-7; 11 bases are a match to TRBD1. Germline V lookup: CDR1 SNHLY, CDR2 FYNNEI. The CDR3 is made up of 17 amino acids. Trimming at V came to 5 bases and at J to 5 bases, leaving 14 bases not matched to a gene. The CDR3 DNA reads as TGTGCCAGCAGTAGCCGGGACAGGGGGTACCGAGGAAACGAGCAGTACTTC. Translated, it gives CASSSRDRGYRGNEQYF.

This clonotype has at least ten counts. This rearrangement joins TRBV7-9 to TRBJ2-6; the D gene could be TRBD1 or TRBD2 (6 bases each). The CDR3 has 15 amino acids. The germline V gene encodes CDR1 SEHNR and CDR2 FQNEAQ (reference sequence). Trimming took off 8 bases at V and 3 bases at J, with 14 bases between the two ends. CDR3 DNA: TGTGCCAGCTTCCAGGGGACTCGTGGGGCCAACGTCCTGACTTTC. Encoded protein: CASFQGTRGANVLTF.

J is TRBJ2-6 and V is TRBV4-1, with D perhaps TRBD1 (5 bases). With 1 base removed from V and 2 bases from J, the gap between germline ends came to 18 bases. Germline V gives CDR1 MGHRA, CDR2 YSYEKL. The CDR3 totals 19 residues. CDR3 amino acids: CASSQGSRAGGAGANVLTF. CDR3 nucleotide sequence: TGCGCCAGCAGCCAAGGATCCAGGGCTGGTGGCGCTGGGGCCAACGTCCTGACTTTC.

The chain couples TRBV4-2 to TRBJ2-2, with TRBD2 identical over 12 bases. The CDR3 is 17 amino acids. V gave up 4 bases and J gave up 3 bases; unmatched junction bases: 6. Per the germline V gene, CDR1 is LGHNA and CDR2 is YNFKEQ. The CDR3 nucleotides are TGTGCCAGCAGCCCCGGACTAGCGGGGACATACACCGGGGAGCTGTTTTTT. As protein: CASSPGLAGTYTGELFF.

This clonotype was found many times. CDR3 in DNA: TGTGCCAGCAGCCCCCGGGACATTTGGCGGAGGGGGACCGGGGAGCTGTTTTTT. Residues: CASSPRDIWRRGTGELFF. The chain couples TRBV7-2 to TRBJ2-2; tentatively, D is TRBD1 or TRBD2 (6 bases each). Germline CDR1 reads SGHTA; CDR2 reads FQGNSA. The CDR3 runs to 18 residues. Trimming cost V 5 bases and J 5 bases, with 24 bases left between them.

This clonotype was seen at least ten times. The chain joins TRBV20-1 to TRBJ1-2, with 9 positions matching TRBD1. The CDR3 has 12 residues. Germline V gene lookup returns CDR1 DFQATT and CDR2 SNEGSKA (reference sequence). V was clipped by 7 bases and J by 4 bases; unmatched bases: 4. For the CDR3, the DNA is TGCAGTGGTACAGGGGGCCGCTATGGCTACACCTTC. Residues: CSGTGGRYGYTF.

This clonotype has at least ten counts. The V and J genes are TRBV24-1 and TRBJ2-3; D gene uncertain. Germline-derived CDR1 and CDR2 are KGHDR and SFDVKD. This CDR3 has 15 amino acids. Between the trimmed V and J ends, which lost 1 base and 0 bases, there was a span of 7 bases. This chain's CDR3 is CATSDFGPSTDTQYF. CDR3 coding DNA: TGTGCCACCAGTGATTTCGGCCCTAGCACAGATACGCAGTATTTT.

This clonotype appeared many times. The chain combines TRBV4-1 with TRBJ2-1; maybe TRBD2 (7 bases). There are 14 residues in the CDR3. Germline V gives CDR1 MGHRA, CDR2 YSYEKL. V shed 4 bases and J shed 5 bases, with 12 bases lying between them. DNA for the CDR3: TGCGCCAGCAGCCTCGGGGGGCTTGACAATGAGCAGTTCTTC. Translation gives CASSLGGLDNEQFF.

This clonotype was recorded at least ten times. The chain links TRBV12-3 or TRBV12-4 to TRBJ2-7, with 7 bases aligning to TRBD1. The length of the CDR3 is 12 residues. V was clipped by 5 bases and J by 6 bases; unmatched bases: 4. The DNA for the CDR3 is TGTGCCAGCAGTCGACAGGGTGCCGAGCAGTACTTC. This codes for CASSRQGAEQYF.

This clonotype has just a few counts. This chain connects TRBV6-2 or TRBV6-3 to TRBJ2-1, with TRBD1 matching 7 bases. The CDR3 sequence is 15 residues long. V lost 5 bases to trimming and J lost 1 base; unmatched junction nucleotides: 5. Germline CDR1 reads MNHEY; CDR2 reads SVGEGT. CDR3 bases: TGTGCCAGCAGTCGTCGACAGGGATCCTACAATGAGCAGTTCTTC. Encoded protein: CASSRRQGSYNEQFF.

This clonotype was picked up many times. The rearrangement uses TRBV14 and TRBJ1-2; 8 positions match TRBD1. The CDR3 runs 16 residues. From germline, CDR1 is SGHDN and CDR2 FVKESK. V lost 4 bases to trimming and J lost 1 base; unmatched junction nucleotides: 8. The CDR3 bases are TGTGCCAGCAGCCTCGGACTGACAGGGGTTAACTATGGCTACACCTTC. Its protein is CASSLGLTGVNYGYTF.

This clonotype showed up many times. V usage is TRBV13 and J usage is TRBJ2-7; 8 nucleotides align to TRBD2. The CDR3 loop spans 13 amino acids. Losses at the gene ends were 6 bases for V and 6 bases for J; bases not matched to a gene: 7. Germline-derived CDR1 and CDR2 are PRHDT and FYEKMQ (reference sequence). Written as DNA, the CDR3 is TGTGCCAGCAGAGGACTAGCCCCCGGCGAGCAGTACTTC. This codes for CASRGLAPGEQYF.

This clonotype occurred a few times. This may stem from a read error, because a much larger clone lies one nucleotide away. The CDR3 is CAAQLRDRFLDTQYF. The CDR3 coding sequence is TGTGCCGCACAACTCCGGGACAGGTTCTTAGATACGCAGTATTTT. The rearrangement links TRBV28 to TRBJ2-3, with 8 nucleotides matching TRBD1. CDR3 length: 15 amino acids. CDR1 and CDR2 from the germline V gene are MDHEN and SYDVKM. V was pared by 11 bases and J by 5 bases, with 15 bases of the junction left unmatched.

The CDR3 sequence is CASSGTSEKLFF. DNA of the CDR3: TGTGCCAGTAGCGGGACTTCTGAAAAACTGTTTTTT. The chain uses TRBV19 and TRBJ1-4; perhaps TRBD1 as D (5 bases). The CDR3 spans 12 residues. Germline lookup yields CDR1 LNHDA and CDR2 SQIVND (reference sequence). V lost 6 bases, J lost 7 bases, and 9 bases lay in between. The whole variable domain, filled in from reference TRBV19 and TRBJ1-4, reads DGGITQSPKYLFRKEGQNVTLSCEQNLNHDAMYWYRQDPGQGLRLIYYSQIVNDFQKGDIAEGYSVSREKKESFPLTVTSAQKNPTAFYLCASSGTSEKLFFGSGTQLSVL.

The chain has TRBV5-1 and TRBJ2-2; a possible D gene is TRBD1 (5 bases). The CDR3 runs 15 residues. Germline CDR1 is SGHRS and CDR2 is YFSETQ. Trimming shortened V by 0 bases and J by 5 bases, and 11 bases separated the two germline ends. The CDR3: CASSLGQLSTGELFF. Here the CDR3 DNA reads TGCGCCAGCAGCTTGGGACAGCTGTCTACCGGGGAGCTGTTTTTT. The whole variable domain, filled in from reference TRBV5-1 and TRBJ2-2, reads KAGVTQTPRYLIKTRGQQVTLSCSPISGHRSVSWYQQTPGQGLQFLFEYFSETQRNKGNFPGRFSGRQFSNSRSEMNVSTLELGDSALYLCASSLGQLSTGELFFGEGSRLTVL.

This clonotype showed up many times. This chain connects TRBV7-9 to TRBJ1-1; D unresolved. The CDR3 consists of 15 residues. Trimming took off 2 bases at V and 1 base at J, with 11 bases between the two ends. Germline V gene lookup returns CDR1 SEHNR and CDR2 FQNEAQ (reference sequence). CDR3 amino acids: CASSLITNKNTEAFF. The CDR3 bases are TGTGCCAGCAGCTTAATCACAAACAAGAACACTGAAGCTTTCTTT.

This clonotype showed up many times. The chain combines TRBV2 with TRBJ1-5, with 11 bases matching TRBD1. The germline V gene has CDR1 SNHLY and CDR2 FYNNEI. Unmatched junction bases numbered 7, after V lost 0 bases and J lost 0 bases. The CDR3 totals 19 residues. In DNA form, the CDR3 reads TGTGCCAGCAGTGAAGCGCTGGGACAGGGGGTCTATAGCAATCAGCCCCAGCATTTT. Translated, it gives CASSEALGQGVYSNQPQHF.

The gene calls are TRBV10-3 and TRBJ2-2, with D possibly being TRBD2 (6 bases). V shed 8 bases and J shed 4 bases, with 11 bases lying between them. The CDR3 is 13 residues long. Germline loops: CDR1 ENHRY, CDR2 SYGVKD. The CDR3 DNA reads as TGTGCCATCGGGACTCTTTCCACCGGGGAGCTGTTTTTT. Amino acids: CAIGTLSTGELFF.

This clonotype came up a few times. This sequence joins TRBV19 and TRBJ2-3; D not certain. The V gene lost 3 bases and the J gene lost 6 bases, with 13 bases spanning the gap. CDR1 and CDR2 (germline): LNHDA, SQIVND (reference sequence). The CDR3 runs to 14 residues. As DNA, the CDR3 is TGTGCCAGTAGTATGGGTGCGACTTCCGATACGCAGTATTTT. It is translated as CASSMGATSDTQYF.

This clonotype was seen only a few times. The V gene is TRBV20-1, the J gene TRBJ1-1; perhaps TRBD1 as D (5 bases). V dropped 5 bases and J dropped 3 bases, with 10 bases sitting between them. CDR1 is DFQATT, CDR2 SNEGSKA, per germline (reference sequence). CDR3 length: 12 residues. The CDR3 nucleotides read TGCAGTGCTGGCGGGACCTACACTGAAGCTTTCTTT. The encoded protein is CSAGGTYTEAFF.